This T cell receptor beta chain was documented in a study of blood T cells in healthy people across ages (dated by TCRdb to the mid-2010s). Notes on the research overall: In model experiments, template switching captured about one uniquely barcoded TCR beta cDNA molecule for every two T cells. The study measured age-related changes in TCR beta repertoire diversity using deep sequencing normalized with unique cDNA molecular identifiers. The donors were divided into four age groups: young (average 16 years), middle-aged (about 40), aged (about 61) and long-lived (about 90). To avoid experimental bias, donors of different ages were spread randomly across the sequencing lanes. Using the same blood draw, the study looked at two additional independent replicas of 1 million unique cDNA reads for two donors, one aged 18 to 29 and the other aged 80 or older. Study-wide findings and limitations: The CMV infection status of donors was not known, potentially confounding age-related changes in expanded clonotypes. Total diversity estimates from one million sequenced T cells were considered lower bounds and underestimates. The long-lived group showed more naive CD4+ T cells, fewer expanded clones and increased TCR diversity than the aged group, suggesting age selection. There was a strong correlation between observed TCR beta diversity and the percentage of naive T cells measured by flow cytometry. Conclusive comparison of naive and antigen-experienced compartments was prevented by the profiling of bulk unsorted PBMCs. As age increased, observed TCR beta diversity per million T cells dropped in a roughly linear way, and a significant reduction was already evident by age 40.

This clonotype was found a few times. Its antigen is unknown. No base qualities exist here, and no much larger clone lies one base off it. Library creation used 5' RACE. Instrument used: Illumina HiSeq 2500. A second PCR of about 7 to 12 cycles was run with a J-beta primer mix and a sample-barcoded 5' primer. A template-switch 5' adaptor carrying 12 random nucleotides introduced a unique molecular identifier onto each TCR beta cDNA molecule. Each sample yielded at least 3 million CDR3-containing paired-end reads. First-strand cDNA was synthesized from all RNA with the Mint cDNA synthesis kit, primed by a TRBC-specific oligonucleotide. Following uracil-DNA glycosylase treatment, all cDNA underwent a first 18-cycle PCR with the universal primers M1SS and BC2_uni_R. As for the authors' bioinformatics: For normalization, 1 million high-quality reads, each with a distinct molecular identifier, were randomly selected from each sample. Instead of being binned into consensus sequences, reads that shared molecular identifiers were thrown out. MiTCR, with a Q25 quality threshold and the strictest error-elimination algorithm, was used for CDR3 identification, clonotype clustering and error correction. A nonparametric unseen species model with Euler transformation was used to estimate lower-bound total TCR beta diversity. In TCRdb, the public reads were trimmed at Q25 with fastp and aligned with MiXCR, with productive beta chains retained. Rows with one shared CDR3 protein collapse into an entry with the most common genes and DNA. The V and J calls and clone size are TCRdb's, not the authors'. The sample table contains 600,000 to 850,000 distinct CDR3 sequences; only one count was recorded for around 46% of them. The biggest ten clones account for roughly 20% of the sample.

V and J lose 2 bases and 2 bases, and a span of 19 bases separates them. From the cysteine up to the phenylalanine, the CDR3 has a length of 18 residues. Only the CDR3 part of the read is kept: 54 bases, read in frame from the first base. CDR1 and CDR2, looked up from the germline V gene, are ENHRY and SYGVKD. Donors were 30 to 45 systemically healthy Caucasian individuals from Russia aged roughly 6 to 90 years. Ten milliliters of peripheral blood were drawn from each donor into EDTA-treated Vacutainer tubes. Ficoll-Paque density-gradient centrifugation was used to isolate PBMCs, with at least 7 million per sample. Total RNA, at least 6 micrograms per sample, was extracted from PBMCs with Trizol reagent. The percentages of naive CD45RAhigh/CD27high T cells were determined by flow cytometry on a PBMC aliquot from every donor.

The sample was blood. Here the chain combines TRBV10-3 and TRBJ1-5, with the D gene too uncertain to name. The receptor comes from a woman aged 55-75 years in good health. The CDR3 has the sequence CAISEHPQRRDGNQPQHF. The nucleotide sequence reads TGTGCCATCAGTGAGCATCCTCAGAGGCGGGATGGCAATCAGCCCCAGCATTTT.